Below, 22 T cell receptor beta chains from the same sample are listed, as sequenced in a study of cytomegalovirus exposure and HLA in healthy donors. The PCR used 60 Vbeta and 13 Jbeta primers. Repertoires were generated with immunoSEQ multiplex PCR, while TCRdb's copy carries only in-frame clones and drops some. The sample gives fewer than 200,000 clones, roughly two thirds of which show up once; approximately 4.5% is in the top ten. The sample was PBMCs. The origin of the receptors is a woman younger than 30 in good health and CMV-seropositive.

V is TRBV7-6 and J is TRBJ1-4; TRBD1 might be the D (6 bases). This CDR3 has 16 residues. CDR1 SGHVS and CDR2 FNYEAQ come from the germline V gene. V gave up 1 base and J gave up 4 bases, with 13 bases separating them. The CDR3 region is CASSLGTAKFNEKLFF. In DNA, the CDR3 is TGTGCCAGCAGCTTAGGGACAGCAAAATTTAATGAAAAACTGTTTTTT.

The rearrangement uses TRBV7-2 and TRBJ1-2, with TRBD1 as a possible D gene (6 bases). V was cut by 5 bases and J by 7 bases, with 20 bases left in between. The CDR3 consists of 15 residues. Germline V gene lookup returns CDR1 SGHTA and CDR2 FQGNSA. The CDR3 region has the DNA TGTGCCAGCAGCCCGGAAAGGACAGTTACCCTTGGCTACACCTTC. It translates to CASSPERTVTLGYTF.

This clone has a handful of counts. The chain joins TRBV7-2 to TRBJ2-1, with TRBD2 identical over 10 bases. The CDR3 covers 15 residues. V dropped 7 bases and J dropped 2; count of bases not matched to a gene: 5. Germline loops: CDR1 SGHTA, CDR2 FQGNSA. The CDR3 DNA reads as TGTGCCAGCAACCAACTAGCGGGGACCTACAATGAGCAGTTCTTC. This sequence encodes CASNQLAGTYNEQFF.

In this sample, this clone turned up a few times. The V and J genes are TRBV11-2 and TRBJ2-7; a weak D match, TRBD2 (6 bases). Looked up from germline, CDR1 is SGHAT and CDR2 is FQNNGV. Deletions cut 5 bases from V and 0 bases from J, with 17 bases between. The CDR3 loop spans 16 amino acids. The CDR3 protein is CASSPGLGGRSYEQYF. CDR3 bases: TGTGCCAGCAGCCCAGGTCTTGGAGGGCGCTCCTACGAGCAGTACTTC.

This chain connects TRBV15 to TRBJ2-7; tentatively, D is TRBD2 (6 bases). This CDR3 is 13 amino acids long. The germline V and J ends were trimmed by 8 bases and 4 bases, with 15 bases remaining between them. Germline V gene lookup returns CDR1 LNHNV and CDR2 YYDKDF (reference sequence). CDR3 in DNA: TGTGCCACCGCGCCCTTTGCGGGGTACGAGCAGTACTTC. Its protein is CATAPFAGYEQYF.

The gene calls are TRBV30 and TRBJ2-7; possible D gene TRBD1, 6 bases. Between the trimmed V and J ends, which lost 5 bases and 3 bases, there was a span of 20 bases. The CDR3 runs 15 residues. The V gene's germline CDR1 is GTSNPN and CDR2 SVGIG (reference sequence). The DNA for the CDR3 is TGTGCCTGGGGTCCTGATGTGGGACAAATCTACGAGCAGTACTTC. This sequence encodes CAWGPDVGQIYEQYF.

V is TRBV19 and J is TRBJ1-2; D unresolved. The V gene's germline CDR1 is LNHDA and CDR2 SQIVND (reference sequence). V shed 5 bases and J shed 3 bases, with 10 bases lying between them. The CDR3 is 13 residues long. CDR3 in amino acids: CASSETVYYGYTF. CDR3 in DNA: TGTGCCAGTAGTGAAACAGTTTACTATGGCTACACCTTC.

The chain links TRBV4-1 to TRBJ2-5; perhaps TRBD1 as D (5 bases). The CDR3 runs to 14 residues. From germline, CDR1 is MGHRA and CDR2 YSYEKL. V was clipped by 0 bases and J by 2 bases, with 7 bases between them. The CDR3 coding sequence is TGCGCCAGCAGCCAAGATCCAGGGCAAGAGACCCAGTACTTC. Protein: CASSQDPGQETQYF.

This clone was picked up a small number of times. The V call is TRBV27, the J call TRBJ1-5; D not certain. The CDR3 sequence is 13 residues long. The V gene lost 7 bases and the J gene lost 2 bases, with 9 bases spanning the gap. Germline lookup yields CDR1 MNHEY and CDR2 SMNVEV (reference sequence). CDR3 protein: CASNREGNQPQHF. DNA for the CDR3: TGTGCCAGCAATCGGGAGGGCAATCAGCCCCAGCATTTT.

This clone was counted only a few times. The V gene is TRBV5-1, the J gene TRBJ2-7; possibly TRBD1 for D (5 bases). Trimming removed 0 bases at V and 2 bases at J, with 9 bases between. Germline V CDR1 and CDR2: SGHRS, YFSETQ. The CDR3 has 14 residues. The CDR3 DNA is TGCGCCAGCAGCTTGGGCAGGGAAACCTACGAGCAGTACTTC. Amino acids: CASSLGRETYEQYF.

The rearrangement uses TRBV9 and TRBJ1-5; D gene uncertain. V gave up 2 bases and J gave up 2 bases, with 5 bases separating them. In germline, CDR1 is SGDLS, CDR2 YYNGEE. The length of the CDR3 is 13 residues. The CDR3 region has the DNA TGTGCCAGCAGCGTCTCGGGCAATCAGCCCCAGCATTTT. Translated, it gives CASSVSGNQPQHF.

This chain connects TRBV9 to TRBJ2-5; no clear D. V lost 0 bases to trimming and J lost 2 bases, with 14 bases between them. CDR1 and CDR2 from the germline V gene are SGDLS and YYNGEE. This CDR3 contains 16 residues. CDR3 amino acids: CASSVGAAISQETQYF. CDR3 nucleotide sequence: TGTGCCAGCAGCGTAGGGGCAGCAATTTCGCAAGAGACCCAGTACTTC.

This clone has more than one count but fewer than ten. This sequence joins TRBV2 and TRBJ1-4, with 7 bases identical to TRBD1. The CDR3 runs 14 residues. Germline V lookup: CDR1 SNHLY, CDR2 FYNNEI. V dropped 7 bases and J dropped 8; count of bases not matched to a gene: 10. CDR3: CASNAGTVIEKLFF. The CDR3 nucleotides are TGTGCCAGCAATGCCGGGACAGTTATCGAAAAACTGTTTTTT.

CDR3 sequence (DNA): TGTGCCAGCACGGTTTCTCCCGGGAGCTACGAGCAGTACTTC. Translation gives CASTVSPGSYEQYF. The V and J genes are TRBV7-9 and TRBJ2-5; D may be TRBD2 (6 bases). The J call may be incorrect, as the DNA end agrees better with TRBJ2-7. The CDR3 has 14 residues. The germline V gene encodes CDR1 SEHNR and CDR2 FQNEAQ (reference sequence).

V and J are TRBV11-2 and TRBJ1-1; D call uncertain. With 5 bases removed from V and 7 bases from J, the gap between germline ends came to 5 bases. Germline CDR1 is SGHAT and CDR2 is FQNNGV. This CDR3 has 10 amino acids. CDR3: CASSPFEAFF. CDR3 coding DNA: TGTGCCAGCAGCCCCTTTGAAGCTTTCTTT.

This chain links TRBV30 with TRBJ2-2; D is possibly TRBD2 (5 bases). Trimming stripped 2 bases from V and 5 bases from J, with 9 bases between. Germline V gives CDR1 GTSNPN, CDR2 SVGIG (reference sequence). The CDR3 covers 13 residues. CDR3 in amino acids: CAWSRGRTGELFF. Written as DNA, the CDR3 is TGTGCCTGGAGTCGAGGGAGAACCGGGGAGCTGTTTTTT.

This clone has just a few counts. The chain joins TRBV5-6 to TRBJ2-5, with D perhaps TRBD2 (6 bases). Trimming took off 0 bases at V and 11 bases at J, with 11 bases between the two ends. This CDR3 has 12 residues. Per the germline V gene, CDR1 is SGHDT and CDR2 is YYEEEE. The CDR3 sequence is CASSLDGGEQYF. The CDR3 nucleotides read TGTGCCAGCAGCTTGGACGGGGGAGAGCAGTACTTC.

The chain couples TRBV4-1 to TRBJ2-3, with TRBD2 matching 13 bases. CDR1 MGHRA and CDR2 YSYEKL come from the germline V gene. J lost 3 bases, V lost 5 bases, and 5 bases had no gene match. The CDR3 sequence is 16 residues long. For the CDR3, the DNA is TGCGCCAGCAGCTATCGGACTAGCGGGAGAACAGATACGCAGTATTTT. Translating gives CASSYRTSGRTDTQYF.

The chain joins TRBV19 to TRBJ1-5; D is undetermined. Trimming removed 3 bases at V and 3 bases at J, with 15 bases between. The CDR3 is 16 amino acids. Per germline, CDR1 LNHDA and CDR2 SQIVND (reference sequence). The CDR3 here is CASSMNINPLNQPQHF. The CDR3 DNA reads TGTGCCAGTAGTATGAACATCAACCCCCTCAATCAGCCCCAGCATTTT. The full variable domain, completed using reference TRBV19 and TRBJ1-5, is DGGITQSPKYLFRKEGQNVTLSCEQNLNHDAMYWYRQDPGQGLRLIYYSQIVNDFQKGDIAEGYSVSREKKESFPLTVTSAQKNPTAFYLCASSMNINPLNQPQHFGDGTRLSIL.

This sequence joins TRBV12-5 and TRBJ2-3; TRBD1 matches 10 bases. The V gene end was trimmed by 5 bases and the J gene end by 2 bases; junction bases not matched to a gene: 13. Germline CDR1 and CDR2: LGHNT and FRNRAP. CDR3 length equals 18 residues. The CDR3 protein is CASGPRQGAYLNTDTQYF. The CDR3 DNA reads TGTGCTAGTGGTCCCAGACAGGGGGCCTATCTTAACACAGATACGCAGTATTTT.

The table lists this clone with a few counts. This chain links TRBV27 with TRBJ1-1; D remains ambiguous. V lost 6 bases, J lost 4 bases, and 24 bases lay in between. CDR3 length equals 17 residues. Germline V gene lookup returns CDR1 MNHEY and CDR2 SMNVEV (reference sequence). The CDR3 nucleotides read TGTGCCAGCAGCCCATTGGTCGTGTACAGCATGAGCACTGAAGCTTTCTTT. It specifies CASSPLVVYSMSTEAFF.

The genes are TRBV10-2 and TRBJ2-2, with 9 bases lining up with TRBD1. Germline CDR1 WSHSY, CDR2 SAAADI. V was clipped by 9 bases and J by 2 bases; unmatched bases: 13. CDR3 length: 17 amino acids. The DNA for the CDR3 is TGCGCCAGTACCGGTGCTGGACAGGGGTTCAACACCGGGGAGCTGTTTTTT. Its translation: CASTGAGQGFNTGELFF.